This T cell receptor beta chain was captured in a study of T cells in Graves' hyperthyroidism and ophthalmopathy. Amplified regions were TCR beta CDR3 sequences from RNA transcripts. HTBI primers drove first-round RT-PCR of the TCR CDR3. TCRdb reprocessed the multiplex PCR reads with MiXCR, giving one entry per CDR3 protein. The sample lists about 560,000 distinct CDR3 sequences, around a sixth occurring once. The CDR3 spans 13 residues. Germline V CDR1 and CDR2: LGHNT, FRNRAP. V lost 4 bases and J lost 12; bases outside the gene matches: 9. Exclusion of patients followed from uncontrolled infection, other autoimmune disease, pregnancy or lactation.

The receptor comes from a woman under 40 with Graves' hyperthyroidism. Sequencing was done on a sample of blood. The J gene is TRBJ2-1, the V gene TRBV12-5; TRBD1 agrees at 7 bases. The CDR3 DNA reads TGTGCTAGTGGTTCTCGACCTGGGACAGTGCAGTTCTTC. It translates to CASGSRPGTVQFF.